These 16 T cell receptor beta chains originate from one sample sequenced in a study of CD8 T cells in Susac syndrome. Reverse transcription of 0.5 to 1 ug RNA was performed with random hexamers. TCRdb analysed the immunoSEQ multiplex PCR reads with MiXCR anew, one entry per CDR3 protein. Among about 400,000 distinct CDR3 sequences listed, 75% to 90% were seen once. The sample comprised CD8+ T cells from PBMCs. The source of these receptors is a human donor with multiple sclerosis.

The rearrangement uses TRBV4-1 and TRBJ2-2; D remains ambiguous. The CDR3 length is 17 residues. The V and J ends lost 0 bases and 0 bases respectively, with 11 bases between them. Germline loops: CDR1 MGHRA, CDR2 YSYEKL. The CDR3 DNA follows: TGCGCCAGCAGCCAAGATTTCCATCTCACGAACACCGGGGAGCTGTTTTTT. This translates into CASSQDFHLTNTGELFF.

The chain is built from TRBV27 and TRBJ1-2; D might be TRBD1 (6 bases). This CDR3 is built from 16 residues. V dropped 8 bases and J dropped 4 bases, with 23 bases sitting between them. CDR1 is MNHEY, CDR2 SMNVEV, per germline (reference sequence). The CDR3 sequence is CASAPEGTLSLYGYTF. CDR3 nucleotides: TGTGCCAGCGCCCCAGAAGGGACACTTTCTCTCTATGGCTACACCTTC.

There are a few counts of this clonotype. V is TRBV11-2 and J is TRBJ2-7; 7 positions agree with TRBD1. The V segment lost 5 bases and the J segment 3 bases; nucleotides outside the gene matches: 10. This CDR3 is built from 15 residues. CDR1 and CDR2 from the germline V gene are SGHAT and FQNNGV. In DNA, the CDR3 is TGTGCCAGCAGCCCCTACCGGGACAGTTTCTACGAGCAGTACTTC. This gives the protein CASSPYRDSFYEQYF.

The rearrangement joins TRBV19 to TRBJ2-5, with 7 nucleotides matching TRBD2. From germline, CDR1 is LNHDA and CDR2 SQIVND (reference sequence). Trimming cost V 3 bases and J 1 base; bases outside gene matches: 8. This CDR3 is 16 amino acids long. The CDR3 sequence: CASSIKIAGLQETQYF. The CDR3 DNA reads TGTGCCAGTAGTATCAAGATAGCGGGCCTCCAAGAGACCCAGTACTTC.

This sequence joins TRBV6-1 and TRBJ2-2; TRBD2 matches 9 bases. This CDR3 has 15 residues. V dropped 6 bases and J dropped 4; count of bases not matched to a gene: 6. Per the germline V gene, CDR1 is MNHNS and CDR2 is SASEGT. The CDR3 reads CASSPAGGPTGELFF. CDR3 bases: TGTGCCAGCAGCCCGGCGGGGGGGCCCACCGGGGAGCTGTTTTTT.

This chain connects TRBV27 to TRBJ2-7, with D possibly matching TRBD1 (6 bases). This CDR3 region has 15 residues. The V and J ends lost 2 bases and 5 bases respectively, with 16 bases between them. Germline loops: CDR1 MNHEY, CDR2 SMNVEV (reference sequence). The CDR3 reads CASSLLGGFEDEQYF. DNA for the CDR3: TGTGCCAGCAGTTTACTTGGGGGCTTTGAGGACGAGCAGTACTTC.

This chain connects TRBV20-1 to TRBJ1-2; 11 nucleotides align to TRBD1. Germline V CDR1 and CDR2: DFQATT, SNEGSKA (reference sequence). The V and J ends lost 6 bases and 1 base, in that order; junction bases with no gene match: 4. The CDR3 spans 14 residues. CDR3 residues: CSAAGTGGNYGYTF. The CDR3 nucleotides read TGCAGTGCAGCCGGGACAGGGGGTAACTATGGCTACACCTTC.

V and J are TRBV4-1 and TRBJ2-7; no clear D. V lost 4 bases, J lost 2 bases, and 15 bases lay in between. This CDR3 contains 15 residues. Germline-derived CDR1 and CDR2 are MGHRA and YSYEKL. The CDR3 sequence: CASSPRAPAAYEQYF. CDR3 coding DNA: TGCGCCAGCAGCCCCCGGGCGCCGGCGGCCTACGAGCAGTACTTC.

This chain connects TRBV4-2 to TRBJ2-3, with D perhaps TRBD2 (6 bases). CDR1 is LGHNA, CDR2 YNFKEQ, per germline. V lost 0 bases, J lost 2 bases, and 15 bases lay in between. The CDR3 totals 17 residues. CDR3 in DNA: TGTGCCAGCAGCCAAGATCCCCTAGCGTCGTACACAGATACGCAGTATTTT. This codes for CASSQDPLASYTDTQYF.

The gene calls are TRBV7-9 and TRBJ1-1; D is perhaps TRBD1 (5 bases). Trimming stripped 5 bases from V and 8 bases from J, with 15 bases between. Germline loops: CDR1 SEHNR, CDR2 FQNEAQ (reference sequence). This CDR3 has 13 residues. CDR3 protein: CASSPGAAQEAFF. The CDR3, as DNA: TGTGCCAGCAGCCCTGGGGCAGCACAAGAAGCTTTCTTT.

The J gene is TRBJ1-2, the V gene TRBV19; TRBD1 might be the D (6 bases). The V gene lost 6 bases and the J gene lost 8 bases, with 10 bases spanning the gap. Per the germline V gene, CDR1 is LNHDA and CDR2 is SQIVND (reference sequence). The CDR3 contains 11 residues. The CDR3 loop reads CASRAGEGYTF. CDR3 nucleotides: TGTGCCAGTAGAGCAGGGGAAGGCTACACCTTC.

V and J are TRBV5-4 and TRBJ2-2; a weak D match, TRBD2 (6 bases). The length of the CDR3 is 16 residues. The V gene lost 4 bases and the J gene lost 4 bases, with 17 bases spanning the gap. The germline V gene has CDR1 SGHNT and CDR2 YYREEE (reference sequence). The CDR3 sequence is CASSPNWGGVTGELFF. The CDR3 nucleotides read TGTGCCAGCAGCCCGAACTGGGGCGGGGTCACCGGGGAGCTGTTTTTT. The full variable domain, with the rest looked up from reference TRBV5-4 and TRBJ2-2, is ETGVTQSPTHLIKTRGQQVTLRCSSQSGHNTVSWYQQALGQGPQFIFQYYREEENGRGNFPPRFSGLQFPNYSSELNVNALELDDSALYLCASSPNWGGVTGELFFGEGSRLTVL.

The chain recombines TRBV2 with TRBJ2-7; the match to TRBD1 covers 11 bases. The CDR3 has 16 residues. J gave up 5 bases and V 5 bases, and 11 bases lay outside the gene matches. Germline V gene lookup returns CDR1 SNHLY and CDR2 FYNNEI. In nucleotides, the CDR3 is TGTGCCAGCAGTATCACTCCGGGACAGGGGGATGACGAGCAGTACTTC. Encoded protein: CASSITPGQGDDEQYF. The full variable domain, its missing parts supplied by reference TRBV2 and TRBJ2-7, is EPEVTQTPSHQVTQMGQEVILRCVPISNHLYFYWYRQILGQKVEFLVSFYNNEISEKSEIFDDQFSVERPDGSNFTLKIRSTKLEDSAMYFCASSITPGQGDDEQYFGPGTRLTVT.

The CDR3 loop reads CASSQSGDEQYF. The DNA of the CDR3 is TGTGCCAGCAGCCAATCAGGGGACGAGCAGTACTTC. The chain couples TRBV16 to TRBJ2-7; D is possibly TRBD1 (5 bases). Germline assignment: CDR1 KGHSY and CDR2 FQNENV. The V gene lost 0 bases and the J gene lost 5 bases, with 5 bases spanning the gap. The CDR3 runs 12 residues. The full variable domain, its missing parts supplied by reference TRBV16 and TRBJ2-7, is GEEVAQTPKHLVRGEGQKAKLYCAPIKGHSYVFWYQQVLKNEFKFLISFQNENVFDETGMPKERFSAKCLPNSPCSLEIQATKLEDSAVYFCASSQSGDEQYFGPGTRLTVT.

V usage is TRBV7-9 and J usage is TRBJ1-1; D is ambiguous. The germline V gene encodes CDR1 SEHNR and CDR2 FQNEAQ (reference sequence). This CDR3 has 12 residues. Trimming stripped 6 bases from V and 8 bases from J, with 13 bases between. CDR3 DNA: TGTGCCAGCAGTCTTATTATGCCAGAAGCTTTCTTT. Translation: CASSLIMPEAFF.

This chain connects TRBV12-3 or TRBV12-4 to TRBJ2-2; D is uncertain. The CDR3 is 14 residues long. V was trimmed by 4 bases and J by 2 bases, leaving 8 bases between them. CDR3 sequence: CASSWIHNTGELFF. The DNA of the CDR3 is TGTGCCAGCAGTTGGATTCATAACACCGGGGAGCTGTTTTTT.